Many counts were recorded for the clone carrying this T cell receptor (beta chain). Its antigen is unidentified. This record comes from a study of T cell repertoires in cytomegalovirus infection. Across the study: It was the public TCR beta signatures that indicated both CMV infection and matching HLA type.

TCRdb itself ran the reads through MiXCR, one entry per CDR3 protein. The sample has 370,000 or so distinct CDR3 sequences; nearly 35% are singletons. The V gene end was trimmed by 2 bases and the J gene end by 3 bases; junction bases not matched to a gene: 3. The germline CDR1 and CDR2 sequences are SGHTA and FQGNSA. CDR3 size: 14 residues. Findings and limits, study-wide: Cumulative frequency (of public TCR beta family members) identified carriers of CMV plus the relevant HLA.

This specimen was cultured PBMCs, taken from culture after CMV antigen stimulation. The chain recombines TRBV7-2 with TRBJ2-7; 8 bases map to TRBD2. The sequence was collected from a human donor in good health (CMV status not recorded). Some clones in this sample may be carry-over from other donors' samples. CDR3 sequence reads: CASSLSGSRYEQYF. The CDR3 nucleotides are TGTGCCAGCAGCTTAAGCGGGAGTCGCTACGAGCAGTACTTC.